Given below is one T cell receptor (beta chain) in context. A much more abundant neighbour one base away suggests this may be a read error. MiXCR, run by TCRdb on the 5' RACE reads, gives a single entry per CDR3 protein. Of under 150,000 distinct CDR3 sequences in the sample, over 9% were seen once. The CDR3 is made up of 16 amino acids. Trimming took off 2 bases at V and 0 bases at J, with 13 bases between the two ends. The V gene's germline CDR1 is SGHNT and CDR2 YYREEE (reference sequence). These data belong to a study of spatial heterogeneity in lung cancer. In the study overall: Beta-chain sequences consistently outnumbered alpha-chain sequences in detection.

The time point is: blood at routine non-recurrence follow-up after resection. The study sequenced unsorted whole RNA from tumor, nontumor lung or frozen PBMC. The clonotype originates from a male donor with early-stage non-small cell lung cancer. The chain is built from TRBV5-4 and TRBJ2-3; D not certain. Sequenced material: PBMCs, taken at follow-up. CDR3 sequence reads: CASSFASQRSTDTQYF. CDR3 nucleotide sequence: TGTGCCAGCAGCTTCGCCTCTCAGCGAAGCACAGATACGCAGTATTTT.